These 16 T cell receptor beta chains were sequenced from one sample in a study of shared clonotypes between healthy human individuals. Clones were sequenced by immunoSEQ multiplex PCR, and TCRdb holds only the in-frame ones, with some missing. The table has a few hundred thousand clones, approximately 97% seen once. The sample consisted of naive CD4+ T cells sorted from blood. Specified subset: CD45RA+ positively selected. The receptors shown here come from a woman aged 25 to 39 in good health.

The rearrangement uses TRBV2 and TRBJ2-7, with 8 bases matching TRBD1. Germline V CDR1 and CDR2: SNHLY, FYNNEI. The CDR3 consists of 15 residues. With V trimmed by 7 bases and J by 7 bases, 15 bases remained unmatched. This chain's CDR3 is CASKSKTGVLEEQYF. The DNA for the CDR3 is TGTGCCAGCAAGTCCAAGACAGGGGTTCTCGAGGAGCAGTACTTC.

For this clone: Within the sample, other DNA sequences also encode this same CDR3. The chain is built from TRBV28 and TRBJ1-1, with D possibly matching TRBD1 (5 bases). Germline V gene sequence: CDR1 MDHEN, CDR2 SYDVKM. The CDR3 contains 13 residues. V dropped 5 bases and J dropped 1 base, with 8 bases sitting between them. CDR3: CASSGGWNTEAFF. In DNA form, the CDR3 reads TGTGCCAGCAGTGGGGGTTGGAACACTGAAGCTTTCTTT.

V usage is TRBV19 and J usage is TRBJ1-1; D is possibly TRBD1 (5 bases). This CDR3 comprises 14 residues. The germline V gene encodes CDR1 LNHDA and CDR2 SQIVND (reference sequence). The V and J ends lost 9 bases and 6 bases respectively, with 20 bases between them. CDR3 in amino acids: CASSPGQEFAEAFF. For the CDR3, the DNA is TGTGCCAGCTCCCCAGGGCAGGAGTTTGCTGAAGCTTTCTTT. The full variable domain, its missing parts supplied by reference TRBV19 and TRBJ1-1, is DGGITQSPKYLFRKEGQNVTLSCEQNLNHDAMYWYRQDPGQGLRLIYYSQIVNDFQKGDIAEGYSVSREKKESFPLTVTSAQKNPTAFYLCASSPGQEFAEAFFGQGTRLTVV.

The CDR3 sequence is CASSFQRTNYGYTF. The CDR3 nucleotides read TGTGCCAGCAGCTTCCAGAGGACTAACTATGGCTACACCTTC. The chain is built from TRBV7-2 and TRBJ1-2; D not resolved. Trimming removed 3 bases at V and 0 bases at J, with 8 bases between. Germline-derived CDR1 and CDR2 are SGHTA and FQGNSA. This CDR3 has 14 residues.

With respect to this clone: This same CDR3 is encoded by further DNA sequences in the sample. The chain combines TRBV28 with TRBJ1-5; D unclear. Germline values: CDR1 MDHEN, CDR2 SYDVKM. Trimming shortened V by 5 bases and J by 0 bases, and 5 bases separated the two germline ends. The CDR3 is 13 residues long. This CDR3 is CASSPGSNQPQHF. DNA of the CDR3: TGTGCCAGCAGTCCCGGTAGCAATCAGCCCCAGCATTTT.

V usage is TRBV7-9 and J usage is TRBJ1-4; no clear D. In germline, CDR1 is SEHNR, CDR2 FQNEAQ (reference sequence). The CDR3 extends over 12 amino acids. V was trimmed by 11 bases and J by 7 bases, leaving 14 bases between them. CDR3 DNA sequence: TGTGCCCTTTCCGGGGAGAGTGAAAAACTGTTTTTT. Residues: CALSGESEKLFF.

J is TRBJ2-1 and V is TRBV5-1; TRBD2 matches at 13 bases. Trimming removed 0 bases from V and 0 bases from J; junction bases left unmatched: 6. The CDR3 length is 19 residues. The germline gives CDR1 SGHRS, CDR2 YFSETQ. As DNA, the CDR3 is TGCGCCAGCAGCTTGGGAGGACTAGCGGGAGTTCGCTCCTACAATGAGCAGTTCTTC. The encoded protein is CASSLGGLAGVRSYNEQFF.

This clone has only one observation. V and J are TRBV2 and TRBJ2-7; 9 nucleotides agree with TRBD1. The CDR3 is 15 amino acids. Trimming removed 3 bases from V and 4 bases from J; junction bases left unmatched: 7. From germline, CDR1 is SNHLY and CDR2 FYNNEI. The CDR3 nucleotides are TGTGCCAGCAGTGACTGGGACAGGGTCTCATACGAGCAGTACTTC. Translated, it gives CASSDWDRVSYEQYF.

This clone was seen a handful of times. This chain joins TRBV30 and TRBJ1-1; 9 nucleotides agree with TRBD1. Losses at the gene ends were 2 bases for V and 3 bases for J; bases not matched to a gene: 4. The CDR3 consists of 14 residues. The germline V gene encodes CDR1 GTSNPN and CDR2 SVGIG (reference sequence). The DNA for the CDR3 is TGTGCCTGGAGTCCCGGGACAGGGTACACTGAAGCTTTCTTT. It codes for CAWSPGTGYTEAFF.

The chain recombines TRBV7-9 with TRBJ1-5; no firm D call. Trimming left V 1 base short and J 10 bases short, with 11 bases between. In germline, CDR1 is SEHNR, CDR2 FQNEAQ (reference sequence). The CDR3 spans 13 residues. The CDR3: CASSLGGGRPQHF. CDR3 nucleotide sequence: TGTGCCAGCAGCTTAGGGGGTGGTAGACCCCAGCATTTT.

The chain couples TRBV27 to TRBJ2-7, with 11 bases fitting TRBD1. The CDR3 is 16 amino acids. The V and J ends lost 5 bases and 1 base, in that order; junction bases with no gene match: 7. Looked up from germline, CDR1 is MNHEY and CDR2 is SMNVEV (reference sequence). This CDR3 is CASSQEGTGGSYEQYF. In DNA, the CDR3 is TGTGCCAGCAGTCAGGAAGGGACAGGGGGATCCTACGAGCAGTACTTC.

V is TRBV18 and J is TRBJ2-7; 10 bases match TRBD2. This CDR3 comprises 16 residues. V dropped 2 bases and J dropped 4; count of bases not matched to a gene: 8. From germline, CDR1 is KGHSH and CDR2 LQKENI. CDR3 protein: CASSPWTSGNNYEQYF. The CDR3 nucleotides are TGTGCCAGCTCACCATGGACTAGCGGTAATAATTACGAGCAGTACTTC.

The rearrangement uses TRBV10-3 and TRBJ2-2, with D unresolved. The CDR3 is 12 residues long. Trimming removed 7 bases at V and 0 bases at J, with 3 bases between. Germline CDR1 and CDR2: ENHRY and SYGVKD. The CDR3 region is CAIKTNTGELFF. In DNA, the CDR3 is TGTGCCATCAAAACGAACACCGGGGAGCTGTTTTTT.

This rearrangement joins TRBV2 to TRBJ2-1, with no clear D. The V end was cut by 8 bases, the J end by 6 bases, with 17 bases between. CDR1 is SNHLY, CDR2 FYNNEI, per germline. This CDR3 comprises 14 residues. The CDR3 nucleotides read TGTGCCAGCGCCGGGCCTGAGATTCCCAATGAGCAGTTCTTC. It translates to CASAGPEIPNEQFF.

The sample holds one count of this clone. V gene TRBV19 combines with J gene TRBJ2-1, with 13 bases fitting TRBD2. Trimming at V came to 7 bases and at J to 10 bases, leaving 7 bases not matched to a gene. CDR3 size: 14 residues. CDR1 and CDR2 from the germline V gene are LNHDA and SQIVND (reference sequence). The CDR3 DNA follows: TGTGCCAGTACCACTAGCGGGAGGGCCCGGGAGCAGTTCTTC. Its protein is CASTTSGRAREQFF. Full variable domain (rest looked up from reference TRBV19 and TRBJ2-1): DGGITQSPKYLFRKEGQNVTLSCEQNLNHDAMYWYRQDPGQGLRLIYYSQIVNDFQKGDIAEGYSVSREKKESFPLTVTSAQKNPTAFYLCASTTSGRAREQFFGPGTRLTVL.

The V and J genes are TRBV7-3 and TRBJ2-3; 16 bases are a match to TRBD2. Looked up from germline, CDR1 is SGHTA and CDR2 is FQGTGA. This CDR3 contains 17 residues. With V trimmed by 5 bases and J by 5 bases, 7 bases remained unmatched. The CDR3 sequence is CASSKGLAGGMEDTQYF. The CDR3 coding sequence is TGTGCCAGCAGCAAGGGACTAGCGGGAGGGATGGAAGATACGCAGTATTTT.